The 12 T cell receptor beta chains listed next were all sequenced from one sample in a study of shared clonotypes between healthy human individuals. TCRdb's copy holds only in-frame clones and misses some; the assay was immunoSEQ multiplex PCR. Here the sample spans roughly 2.4 million clones, almost 96% being singletons. The sequencing sample was made of naive CD4+ T cells sorted from blood. Subset given: CD45RA+ positively selected. These receptors all stem from a man aged 18 to 30 in good health.

J is TRBJ2-7 and V is TRBV4-2; D gene ambiguous. The CDR3 length is 15 residues. V shed 0 bases and J shed 0 bases, with 9 bases lying between them. CDR1 is LGHNA, CDR2 YNFKEQ, per germline. CDR3 sequence reads: CASSQEGYSSYEQYF. CDR3 bases: TGTGCCAGCAGCCAAGAAGGCTACTCCTCCTACGAGCAGTACTTC.

CDR3 sequence reads: CASSPRDRNYGYTF. DNA for the CDR3: TGTGCCAGCTCACCGCGGGACAGAAACTATGGCTACACCTTC. The chain combines TRBV18 with TRBJ1-2; 7 bases map to TRBD1. This CDR3 region has 14 residues. Germline CDR1 and CDR2: KGHSH and LQKENI. Unmatched junction bases numbered 3, after V lost 3 bases and J lost 2 bases.

A word on this clone: This sample includes further DNA sequences coding for the same CDR3. The V call is TRBV5-1, the J call TRBJ2-7; D perhaps matches TRBD2 (6 bases). Germline V gives CDR1 SGHRS, CDR2 YFSETQ. Trimming cost V 1 base and J 3 bases, with 11 bases left between them. There are 14 residues in the CDR3. The CDR3 DNA sequence: TGCGCCAGCAGCTTGATTCCCGGGGGCTACGAGCAGTACTTC. Its protein is CASSLIPGGYEQYF.

This chain connects TRBV5-4 to TRBJ2-2, with no clear D. Trimming took 3 bases from V and 3 from J, leaving 6 bases between them. CDR1 is SGHNT, CDR2 YYREEE, per germline (reference sequence). CDR3 length equals 13 residues. CDR3 DNA: TGTGCCAGCAGCTACGACCACACCGGGGAGCTGTTTTTT. Its translation: CASSYDHTGELFF. Full variable domain (rest looked up from reference TRBV5-4 and TRBJ2-2): ETGVTQSPTHLIKTRGQQVTLRCSSQSGHNTVSWYQQALGQGPQFIFQYYREEENGRGNFPPRFSGLQFPNYSSELNVNALELDDSALYLCASSYDHTGELFFGEGSRLTVL.

Only one count was recorded for this clone. This chain links TRBV7-9 with TRBJ1-6; tentatively, D is TRBD1 (6 bases). CDR1 and CDR2 (germline): SEHNR, FQNEAQ (reference sequence). V lost 3 bases and J lost 9, with 12 bases in between. The CDR3 totals 14 residues. DNA for the CDR3: TGTGCCAGCAGCTTTGATCAGGGGTTTTCACCCCTCCACTTT. This sequence encodes CASSFDQGFSPLHF. Complete variable domain (other parts from reference TRBV7-9 and TRBJ1-6): DTGVSQNPRHKITKRGQNVTFRCDPISEHNRLYWYRQTLGQGPEFLTYFQNEAQLEKSRLLSDRFSAERPKGSFSTLEIQRTEQGDSAMYLCASSFDQGFSPLHFGNGTRLTVT.

The chain recombines TRBV28 with TRBJ1-2; D remains ambiguous. This CDR3 has 13 amino acids. CDR1 is MDHEN and CDR2 is SYDVKM in the germline V gene. V lost 0 bases and J 5 bases, leaving 7 bases between the germline ends. CDR3 bases: TGTGCCAGCAGTTTATGGGCCGGATATGGCTACACCTTC. This codes for CASSLWAGYGYTF.

The chain has TRBV25-1 and TRBJ1-1, with TRBD1 identical over 9 bases. Germline V lookup: CDR1 MGHDK, CDR2 SYGVNS. CDR3 length: 13 amino acids. V trimming: 4 bases; J trimming: 11 bases; junction bases outside the gene matches: 8. The CDR3 protein is CASSASDRGNAFF. The CDR3 DNA is TGTGCCAGCAGTGCCTCGGACAGGGGCAACGCTTTCTTT.

This clone appeared once. The chain is built from TRBV11-2 and TRBJ1-2, with 7 nucleotides matching TRBD1. Trimming removed 5 bases from V and 7 bases from J; junction bases left unmatched: 10. Germline values: CDR1 SGHAT, CDR2 FQNNGV. This CDR3 is 14 amino acids long. The CDR3 spells CASSPPGQERGYTF. The CDR3 DNA reads TGTGCCAGCAGCCCCCCAGGACAGGAGCGTGGCTACACCTTC.

This chain joins TRBV9 and TRBJ1-2, with a possible D match to TRBD1 (5 bases). The CDR3 loop spans 14 amino acids. CDR1 and CDR2 from the germline V gene are SGDLS and YYNGEE. Between the trimmed V and J ends, which lost 2 bases and 4 bases, there was a span of 12 bases. The CDR3 loop reads CASSVAGGIYGYTF. The CDR3 nucleotides read TGTGCCAGCAGCGTGGCGGGGGGAATCTATGGCTACACCTTC.

CDR3 region: CAIGVSGTLQETQYF. CDR3 DNA: TGTGCCATCGGTGTTTCGGGTACCCTCCAAGAGACCCAGTACTTC. The chain combines TRBV10-3 with TRBJ2-5; D is uncertain. V was pared by 8 bases and J by 1 base, with 17 bases between. Looked up from germline, CDR1 is ENHRY and CDR2 is SYGVKD. The CDR3 is 15 amino acids.

The chain carries TRBV10-1 and TRBJ2-1; D might be TRBD1 or TRBD2, each matching 5 bases. CDR3 size: 14 residues. Germline V CDR1 and CDR2: WNHNN, SYGVQD (reference sequence). The V and J ends lost 4 bases and 1 base respectively, with 8 bases between them. The DNA for the CDR3 is TGCGCCAGCAGTGCGGGACGATCCTACAATGAGCAGTTCTTC. It is translated as CASSAGRSYNEQFF.

The chain employs TRBV27 and TRBJ2-2, with 8 bases aligning to TRBD1. This CDR3 is built from 15 residues. Germline V CDR1 and CDR2: MNHEY, SMNVEV (reference sequence). The V and J ends lost 6 bases and 4 bases, in that order; junction bases with no gene match: 7. The CDR3, as DNA: TGTGCCAGCAGGCGACAGGGGACGGGCACCGGGGAGCTGTTTTTT. Amino acids: CASRRQGTGTGELFF.